Listed below are T cell receptor beta chains from one sample, sequenced in a study of vaccination effects on CD4 cells after COVID-19. Antigen specificity for these receptors is unknown. Assay used: immunoSEQ multiplex PCR; TCRdb lists only in-frame clones, some missing. The sample includes approximately 87,000 clones, 74% of them seen just once. The material was CD4+ T cells from PBMCs cultured with HCoV-229E spike peptides, obtained before COVID-19 vaccination. The receptors were gathered from a human donor who received a COVID-19 vaccine. Each CDR3 is given without its conserved first and last residue. Expanded clones get a size class; other rows say once, few or many, or leave the size out.

V gene: TRBV18; J gene: TRBJ2-5; clone size: few; CDR3 protein: ASSPQGQGQAAQY
V gene: TRBV21-1; J gene: TRBJ1-1; clone size: few; CDR3 protein: ASSKALLFDRGMNTEAF
V gene: TRBV6-5; J gene: TRBJ1-2; clone size: .; CDR3 protein: ASSNYIRAGNYGYT
V gene: TRBV2; J gene: TRBJ2-2; clone size: many; CDR3 protein: ASRLSTGGSGELF
V gene: TRBV19; J gene: TRBJ2-3; clone size: .; CDR3 protein: ASSDSRTDTQY
V gene: TRBV7-9; J gene: TRBJ1-2; clone size: few; CDR3 protein: ASSLVVGVTNYGYT
V gene: TRBV19; J gene: TRBJ2-1; clone size: .; CDR3 protein: ASRQDPHNEQF
V gene: TRBV7-9; J gene: TRBJ2-5; clone size: .; CDR3 protein: ASSYRGSGGQY
V gene: TRBV7-6; J gene: TRBJ2-2; clone size: .; CDR3 protein: ASSLGLAGANGELF
V gene: TRBV2; J gene: TRBJ1-5; clone size: .; CDR3 protein: ASKGNSNQPQH
V gene: TRBV24-1; J gene: TRBJ2-2; clone size: once; CDR3 protein: ATSAPGTTNTGELF
V gene: TRBV6-5; J gene: TRBJ2-5; clone size: .; CDR3 protein: ASSYSRLANQETQY
V gene: TRBV3-1/TRBV3-2; J gene: TRBJ1-2; clone size: .; CDR3 protein: ASSQGGGLYGYT
V gene: TRBV2; J gene: TRBJ2-1; clone size: few; CDR3 protein: ASSGGRSYNEQF
V gene: TRBV10-3; J gene: TRBJ1-1; clone size: .; CDR3 protein: AIRTGTGGSEAF
V gene: TRBV27; J gene: TRBJ1-4; clone size: .; CDR3 protein: ASSEGQGGEKLF
V gene: TRBV7-8; J gene: TRBJ2-5; clone size: once; CDR3 protein: ASSRGQETQY
V gene: TRBV6-6; J gene: TRBJ1-3; clone size: .; CDR3 protein: ASSYRAESSGNTIY
V gene: TRBV5-1; J gene: TRBJ2-3; clone size: .; CDR3 protein: ASSAMTSWPSTDTQY
V gene: TRBV3-1/TRBV3-2; J gene: TRBJ2-5; clone size: .; CDR3 protein: ASSQRGQGRETQY
V gene: TRBV28; J gene: TRBJ1-4; clone size: .; CDR3 protein: ASNPGTQATEKLF
V gene: TRBV19; J gene: TRBJ1-1; clone size: .; CDR3 protein: ASTKPGTGAF
V gene: TRBV30; J gene: TRBJ2-5; clone size: .; CDR3 protein: AWDIGGGETQY
V gene: TRBV30; J gene: TRBJ1-1; clone size: .; CDR3 protein: AWSVRRGATEAF
V gene: TRBV30; J gene: TRBJ2-4; clone size: .; CDR3 protein: AWSASRSRKY
V gene: TRBV5-4; J gene: TRBJ2-1; clone size: .; CDR3 protein: ASSLAPIGQGSYNEQF